The 7 T cell receptor beta chains in this list originate from one sample, sequenced in a study of early T cells in non-severe SARS-CoV-2 infection. A single record per CDR3 protein comes from TCRdb applying MiXCR to the 5' RACE reads. The table includes tens of thousands of distinct CDR3 sequences, around a tenth detected once. Sequencing was done on a sample of whole blood. The source of these receptors is an adult who was a healthcare worker with PCR-confirmed SARS-CoV-2 infection or an uninfected control (not recorded which).

This clonotype was seen more than once but under ten times. The chain employs TRBV9 and TRBJ2-5; D remains unclear. The germline V gene encodes CDR1 SGDLS and CDR2 YYNGEE. The CDR3 has 10 amino acids. The germline V and J ends were trimmed by 10 bases and 4 bases, with 8 bases remaining between them. CDR3 loop: CAGVLETQYF. CDR3 DNA sequence: TGTGCCGGCGTTTTAGAGACCCAGTACTTC.

This clonotype was detected many times. This chain uses TRBV15 with TRBJ2-5; perhaps TRBD2 as D (6 bases). Per the germline V gene, CDR1 is LNHNV and CDR2 is YYDKDF (reference sequence). V lost 2 bases and J lost 5, with 9 bases in between. CDR3 size: 13 residues. The CDR3 DNA is TGTGCCACCAGCAGATGGGGGGAGGAGACCCAGTACTTC. It translates to CATSRWGEETQYF.

This clonotype was counted a few times. The V gene is TRBV6-2 or TRBV6-3, the J gene TRBJ1-1, with D tentatively TRBD1 (5 bases). Looked up from germline, CDR1 is MNHEY and CDR2 is SVGEGT. V was shortened by 2 bases and J by 3 bases, with 19 bases between the two germline ends. The CDR3 covers 17 residues. CDR3 sequence reads: CASSYPRGLMGDTEAFF. CDR3 nucleotides: TGTGCCAGCAGTTACCCGCGGGGGTTGATGGGGGACACTGAAGCTTTCTTT.

This clonotype has a count of ten or more. J is TRBJ2-1 and V is TRBV6-1, with unresolved D. V was shortened by 5 bases and J by 5 bases, with 7 bases between the two germline ends. The CDR3 totals 12 residues. Germline CDR1 is MNHNS and CDR2 is SASEGT. The CDR3 region is CASSPRNNEQFF. In DNA form, the CDR3 reads TGTGCCAGCAGTCCAAGAAACAATGAGCAGTTCTTC.

Many counts were recorded for this clonotype. The rearrangement joins TRBV11-3 to TRBJ2-2; D not resolved. V was clipped by 6 bases and J by 2 bases, with 4 bases between them. CDR1 SGHNT and CDR2 YENEEA come from the germline V gene. This CDR3 comprises 12 residues. Here the CDR3 reads CASRINTGELFF. CDR3 nucleotides: TGTGCCAGCAGGATAAACACCGGGGAGCTGTTTTTT.

This clonotype appeared a few times. This chain links TRBV3-1 with TRBJ2-5; no firm D call. Trimming cost V 4 bases and J 6 bases, with 15 bases left between them. CDR1 and CDR2 (germline): LGHDT, YNNKEL (reference sequence). The CDR3 length is 14 residues. The CDR3 DNA reads TGTGCCAGCAGCCTGGGTAGTACAAGGAAGACCCAGTACTTC. Protein sequence: CASSLGSTRKTQYF.

V usage is TRBV28 and J usage is TRBJ2-3; a possible D gene is TRBD1 (6 bases). V lost 8 bases and J 2 bases, leaving 11 bases between the germline ends. In germline, CDR1 is MDHEN, CDR2 SYDVKM. CDR3 length: 13 residues. The CDR3 is CASGTYSTDTQYF. Written as DNA, the CDR3 is TGTGCCAGCGGGACATATTCCACAGATACGCAGTATTTT. The full variable domain, completed using reference TRBV28 and TRBJ2-3, is DVKVTQSSRYLVKRTGEKVFLECVQDMDHENMFWYRQDPGLGLRLIYFSYDVKMKEKGDIPEGYSVSREKKERFSLILESASTNQTSMYLCASGTYSTDTQYFGPGTRLTVL.